This TCR beta chain was identified in a study of T cell repertoires in cytomegalovirus infection. For this clonotype: Its antigen remains unidentified.

Study-wide points: The ex vivo response showed dominance by HLA-C-restricted CMV-specific TCR beta clonotypes.

CDR1 and CDR2 (germline): GTSNPN, SVGIG (reference sequence). The V end was cut by 3 bases, the J end by 4 bases, with 24 bases between. CDR3 size: 18 residues. TCRdb called the reads again in MiXCR, with one record for every CDR3 protein. This table has more than 150,000 distinct CDR3 sequences, roughly 19% appearing once. The chain uses TRBV30 and TRBJ1-4; TRBD1 might be the D (5 bases). Material for sequencing was PBMCs. The origin of this receptor is a human donor in good health (CMV status not recorded). Some clones in this sample may be carry-over from other donors' samples. Here the CDR3 DNA reads TGTGCCTGGAGCCTGGGGGGTGGTCCGCCCATGCGTAATGAAAAACTGTTTTTT. Translating gives CAWSLGGGPPMRNEKLFF.